These T cell receptor beta chains were read from a single sample in a study of T cell repertoires in cytomegalovirus infection. No antigens are known for them. TCRdb used MiXCR to reprocess the reads, holding one entry per CDR3 protein. The sample consists of 700,000 to 850,000 distinct CDR3 sequences, about 31% of them appearing once. The sample here was cultured CD8+ T cells from PBMCs, taken from culture after CMV antigen stimulation. These receptors were obtained from a human donor in good health (CMV status not recorded). Some clones in this sample may be carry-over from other donors' samples. CDR3s include the opening cysteine and the closing phenylalanine or tryptophan. Fields, in order: J gene, V gene, D gene, clone size, CDR3 protein, CDR3 DNA. A D gene is named only where the DNA matches it firmly. Not every row has a clone size; where given, it reads once, few, many or a size class.

TRBJ1-6 TRBV6-1 TRBD1 few CASRLNWEGAYSPLHF TGTGCCAGCAGGCTCAACTGGGAGGGGGCTTATTCACCCCTCCACTTT
TRBJ1-1 TRBV2 TRBD1 NA CASSDGDRSTEAFF TGTGCCAGCAGTGATGGGGACAGGTCCACTGAAGCTTTCTTT
TRBJ2-5 TRBV10-3 NA NA CAIRGGAGKETQYF TGTGCCATCAGAGGAGGGGCAGGAAAGGAGACCCAGTACTTC
TRBJ2-2 TRBV7-2 TRBD2 NA CASTQRAGGGNTGELFF TGTGCCAGCACCCAACGAGCGGGGGGGGGGAACACCGGGGAGCTGTTTTTT
TRBJ2-1 TRBV7-6 NA few CASSLAPDRLAGGEQFF TGTGCCAGCAGCTTAGCGCCCGACCGCTTGGCCGGTGGTGAGCAGTTCTTC
TRBJ1-1 TRBV7-8 NA NA CVSSPTLGPEAFF TGTGTCAGCAGCCCGACGCTGGGTCCTGAAGCTTTCTTT
TRBJ2-1 TRBV27 TRBD1 few CASSFGSGTGHDNEQFF TGTGCCAGCAGTTTCGGATCCGGGACAGGTCATGACAATGAGCAGTTCTTC
TRBJ2-2 TRBV12-3/TRBV12-4 TRBD1 many CASSFRGLDTGELFF TGTGCCAGCAGTTTCAGGGGGCTGGACACCGGGGAGCTGTTTTTT
TRBJ2-1 TRBV6-5 NA NA CASSYYRDTINEQFF TGTGCCAGCAGCTATTACAGGGACACAATCAATGAGCAGTTCTTC
TRBJ1-2 TRBV20-1 TRBD1 NA CSATTGTVNYGYTF TGCAGTGCTACGACCGGGACAGTTAACTATGGCTACACCTTC
TRBJ2-1 TRBV20-1 TRBD2 NA CSARDFSGDSYNEQFF TGCAGTGCTAGAGATTTTAGCGGGGACTCCTACAATGAGCAGTTCTTC
TRBJ2-5 TRBV20-1 TRBD1 NA CSARVTGGQSPQETQYF TGCAGTGCTAGAGTGACAGGGGGCCAAAGCCCACAAGAGACCCAGTACTTC
TRBJ1-1 TRBV19 NA NA CASKGSSAEAFF TGTGCCAGTAAGGGATCGAGCGCTGAAGCTTTCTTT
TRBJ2-2 TRBV25-1 NA few CASSEAYVGKSTGELFF TGTGCCAGCAGTGAAGCATATGTGGGGAAGAGCACCGGGGAGCTGTTTTTT
TRBJ2-5 TRBV6-5 NA NA CASSSYPTDPGVSQETQYF TGTGCCAGCAGTTCCTACCCGACCGACCCCGGGGTGTCTCAAGAGACCCAGTACTTC
TRBJ2-2 TRBV19 NA NA CASSIWRGSRGELFF TGTGCCAGTAGTATATGGAGGGGATCACGCGGGGAGCTGTTTTTT
TRBJ2-2 TRBV6-2/TRBV6-3 NA few CASSWDEDGELFF TGTGCCAGCAGTTGGGACGAGGACGGGGAGCTGTTTTTT
TRBJ2-7 TRBV5-1 NA NA CASSLAETIPSSEQYF TGCGCCAGCAGCTTGGCCGAGACTATCCCATCCAGCGAGCAGTACTTC
TRBJ1-2 TRBV7-9 NA NA CASSNVGNYGYTF TGTGCCAGCAGTAACGTAGGAAACTATGGCTACACCTTC
TRBJ2-1 TRBV7-8 NA many CASSSQWDGYNEQFF TGTGCCAGCAGCTCCCAATGGGACGGGTACAATGAGCAGTTCTTC
TRBJ2-2 TRBV14 NA NA CASSQELGNTGELFF TGTGCCAGCAGCCAAGAACTGGGGAACACCGGGGAGCTGTTTTTT
TRBJ1-5 TRBV6-1 NA few CASSEAPVQPQHF TGTGCCAGCAGTGAAGCGCCCGTCCAGCCCCAGCATTTT
TRBJ1-4 TRBV29-1 NA NA CSVRNGEDEKLFF TGCAGCGTACGAAATGGGGAGGATGAAAAACTGTTTTTT
TRBJ1-1 TRBV7-8 NA few CASSLVRGTTAFF TGTGCCAGCAGCTTAGTTCGGGGGACCACGGCTTTCTTT
TRBJ2-7 TRBV7-2 TRBD2 many CASSLSSGGNEQYF TGTGCCAGCAGCTTATCTAGCGGGGGCAACGAGCAGTACTTC
TRBJ1-5 TRBV7-6 NA NA CASSRGGAQPQHF TGTGCCAGCAGCCGAGGGGGGGCCCAGCCCCAGCATTTT
TRBJ1-4 TRBV5-6 TRBD1 many CASSRPGQGNEKLFF TGTGCCAGCAGCCGGCCGGGACAGGGAAATGAAAAACTGTTTTTT
TRBJ1-3 TRBV6-1 NA NA CASSGGGISGNTIYF TGTGCCAGCAGTGGGGGGGGGATCTCTGGAAACACCATATATTTT
TRBJ2-6 TRBV2 TRBD1 few CASSEMTGGEAGANVLTF TGTGCCAGCAGTGAGATGACAGGGGGCGAGGCAGGGGCCAACGTCCTGACTTTC
TRBJ2-5 TRBV7-6 TRBD1 few CASSPPTGQETQYF TGTGCCAGCAGCCCACCGACAGGGCAAGAGACCCAGTACTTC
TRBJ2-5 TRBV12-3/TRBV12-4 TRBD1 NA CASSSWGQAKGTQYF TGTGCCAGCAGTTCCTGGGGACAGGCAAAAGGGACCCAGTACTTC
TRBJ1-4 TRBV7-9 NA NA CASSLAHKKLFF TGTGCCAGCAGCTTAGCGCATAAAAAACTGTTTTTT
TRBJ2-1 TRBV7-6 TRBD2 many CASSSSGGALEQFF TGTGCCAGCAGCTCTAGCGGGGGGGCATTAGAGCAGTTCTTC
TRBJ2-7 TRBV12-5 NA NA CASGPTSYEQYF TGTGCTAGTGGCCCCACCTCCTACGAGCAGTACTTC
TRBJ1-2 TRBV2 NA NA CASVVRGDYGYTF TGTGCCAGCGTTGTGCGGGGCGACTATGGCTACACCTTC
TRBJ2-1 TRBV6-1 TRBD1 few CASKSPGQGVYNEQFF TGTGCCAGCAAATCCCCGGGACAGGGGGTCTACAATGAGCAGTTCTTC
TRBJ1-1 TRBV20-1 NA few CSAGGGTEAFF TGCAGTGCGGGCGGCGGGACTGAAGCTTTCTTT
TRBJ2-1 TRBV6-5 TRBD1 NA CASSYSHRGSYNEQFF TGTGCCAGCAGTTACTCCCACAGGGGTTCGTACAATGAGCAGTTCTTC
TRBJ2-1 TRBV19 TRBD2 few CASSSGGQLNEQFF TGTGCCAGTAGTAGCGGGGGGCAGCTAAATGAGCAGTTCTTC
TRBJ2-1 TRBV14 TRBD1 NA CASSQEIGTGFNEQFF TGTGCCAGCAGCCAAGAAATCGGGACAGGCTTCAATGAGCAGTTCTTC
TRBJ2-5 TRBV9 NA NA CASSLGDGKRTQYF TGTGCCAGCAGCCTAGGGGACGGCAAGAGAACCCAGTACTTC